The clone carrying this T cell receptor (beta chain) came up once. Its antigen is unidentified. Genomic DNA templated the TCR beta VDJ and CDR3 profiling. TCRdb reprocessed the reads with MiXCR, giving one entry per CDR3 protein. The sample carries approximately 220,000 distinct CDR3 sequences, 40% to 60% recorded once. By flow cytometry, patients selected for sequencing had shown an expansion of CD8+CD57+ cells. These data are taken from a study of CD8+CD57+ T cells in acquired aplastic anemia. Study as a whole: The sorted CD4+ and CD8+ cells yielded an average around 3.2 ug of DNA. The study, taken as a whole, reports: CD8+ Simpson's diversity in patients was not significantly different from that in controls. Patients shared 25 to 35 CD8+ CDR3 sequences with controls.

The TCR sequence derives from a human donor with aplastic anemia. The sample was sorted CD4+, CD8+, or CD8+CD57+ T cells (not recorded which) from PBMCs.

The CDR3 nucleotides are TGTGCCATCAGTGAGCCAGGGGATGGCTACACCTTC. It yields the protein CAISEPGDGYTF. The rearrangement uses TRBV10-3 and TRBJ1-2; D may be TRBD1 (6 bases). V gave up 2 bases and J gave up 6 bases, with 7 bases separating them. CDR3 length: 12 amino acids. Germline CDR1 is ENHRY and CDR2 is SYGVKD.